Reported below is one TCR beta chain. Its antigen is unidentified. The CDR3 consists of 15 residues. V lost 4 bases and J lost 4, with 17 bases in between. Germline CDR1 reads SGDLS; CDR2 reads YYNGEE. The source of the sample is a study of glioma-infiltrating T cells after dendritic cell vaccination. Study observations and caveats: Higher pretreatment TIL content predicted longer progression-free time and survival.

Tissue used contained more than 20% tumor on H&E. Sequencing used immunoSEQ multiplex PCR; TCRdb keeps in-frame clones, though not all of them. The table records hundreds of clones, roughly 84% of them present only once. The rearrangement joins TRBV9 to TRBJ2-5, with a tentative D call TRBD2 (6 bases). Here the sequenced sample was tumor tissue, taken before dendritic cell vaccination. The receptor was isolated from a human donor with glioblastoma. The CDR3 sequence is CASSPEGWVGETQYF. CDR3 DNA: TGTGCCAGCAGCCCGGAGGGTTGGGTAGGAGAGACCCAGTACTTC.